The clone carrying this T cell receptor (beta chain) has at least ten counts. These data originate in a study of T cells in Graves' hyperthyroidism and ophthalmopathy. What was amplified from RNA transcripts were TCR beta CDR3 regions. An initial round of RT-PCR targeting the TCR CDR3 relied on the HTBI primer set. Each CDR3 protein is one row after TCRdb ran MiXCR on the multiplex PCR reads. The sample holds about 300,000 distinct CDR3 sequences, 15% to 20% seen once. CDR3 length: 15 residues. V dropped 3 bases and J dropped 3 bases, with 15 bases sitting between them. This receptor was identified in a man in his fifties with Graves' ophthalmopathy. The V gene is TRBV12-3 or TRBV12-4, the J gene TRBJ2-7; weak D call: TRBD2 (6 bases). Sequenced material: blood. The CDR3 bases are TGTGCCAGCAGTTTTAATGGAGGGCACGGCTACGAGCAGTACTTC. This sequence encodes CASSFNGGHGYEQYF.